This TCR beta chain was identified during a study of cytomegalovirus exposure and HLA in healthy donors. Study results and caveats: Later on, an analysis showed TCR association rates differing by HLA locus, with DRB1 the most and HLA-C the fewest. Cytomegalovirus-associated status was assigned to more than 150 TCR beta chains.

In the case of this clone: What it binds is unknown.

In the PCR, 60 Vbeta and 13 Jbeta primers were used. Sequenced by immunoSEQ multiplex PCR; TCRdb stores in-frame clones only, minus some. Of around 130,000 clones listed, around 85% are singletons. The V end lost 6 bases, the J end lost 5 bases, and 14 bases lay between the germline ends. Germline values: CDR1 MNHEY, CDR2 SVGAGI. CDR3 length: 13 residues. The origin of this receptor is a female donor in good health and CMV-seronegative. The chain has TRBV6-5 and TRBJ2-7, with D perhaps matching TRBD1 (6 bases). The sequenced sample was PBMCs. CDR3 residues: CASRQGRWNEQYF. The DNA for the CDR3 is TGTGCCAGCAGACAGGGCAGGTGGAACGAGCAGTACTTC.